The sequence of this T cell receptor beta chain was determined in a study of T cell clonotyping in hematopoietic cell transplantation. As regards this clone: Its antigen remains unidentified.

The CDR3 has 17 residues. CDR1 and CDR2 (germline): SGHAT, FQDESV (reference sequence). The V end was cut by 3 bases, the J end by 1 base, with 18 bases between. Overall study results and limits: Pathologically expanded recipient clonotypes increased progressively from day 30 to day 180 as diversity fell. Few recipient clonotypes overlapped donors; over 97% were de novo at given depth.

TCRdb's table, derived via immunoSEQ multiplex PCR, lists solely in-frame clones and lacks some. The table records 30,000 to 45,000 clones, over 80% of them present only once. This sequence joins TRBV11-1 and TRBJ1-1; unclear D gene. The specimen was peripheral blood mononuclear cells. The source of this sequence is a woman aged 40 to 49 in good health. Some clones in this sample may be carry-over from other donors' samples. The DNA for the CDR3 is TGTGCCAGCAGCTTGTTCCGCACCGATCCCGAGAACACTGAAGCTTTCTTT. The encoded protein is CASSLFRTDPENTEAFF.